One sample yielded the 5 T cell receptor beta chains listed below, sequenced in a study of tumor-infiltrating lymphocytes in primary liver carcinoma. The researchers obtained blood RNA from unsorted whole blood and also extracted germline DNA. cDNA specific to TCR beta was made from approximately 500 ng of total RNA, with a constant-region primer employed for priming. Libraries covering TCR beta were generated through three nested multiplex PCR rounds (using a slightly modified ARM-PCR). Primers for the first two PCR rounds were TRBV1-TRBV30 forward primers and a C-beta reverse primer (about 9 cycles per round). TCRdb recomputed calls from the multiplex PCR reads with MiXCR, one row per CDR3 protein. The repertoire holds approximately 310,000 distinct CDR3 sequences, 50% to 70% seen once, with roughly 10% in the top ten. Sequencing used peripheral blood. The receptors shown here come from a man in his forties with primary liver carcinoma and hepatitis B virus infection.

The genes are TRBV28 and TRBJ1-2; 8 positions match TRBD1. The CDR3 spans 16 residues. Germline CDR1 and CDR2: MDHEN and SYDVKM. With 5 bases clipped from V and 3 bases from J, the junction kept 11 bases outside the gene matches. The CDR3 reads CASSHLGQAYYYGYTF. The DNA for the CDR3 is TGTGCCAGCAGTCACCTGGGACAGGCTTACTACTATGGCTACACCTTC.

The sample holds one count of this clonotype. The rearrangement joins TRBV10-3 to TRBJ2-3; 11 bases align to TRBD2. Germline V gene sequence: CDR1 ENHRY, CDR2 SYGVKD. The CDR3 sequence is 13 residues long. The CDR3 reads CVTVLAGADTQYF. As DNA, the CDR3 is TGTGTCACTGTACTAGCGGGAGCAGATACGCAGTATTTT.

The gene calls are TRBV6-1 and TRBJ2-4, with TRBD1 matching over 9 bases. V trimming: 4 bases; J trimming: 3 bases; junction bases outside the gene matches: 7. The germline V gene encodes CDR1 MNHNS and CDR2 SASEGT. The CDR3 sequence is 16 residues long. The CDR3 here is CASSATGGFDKNIQYF. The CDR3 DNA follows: TGTGCCAGCAGTGCCACAGGGGGCTTCGACAAAAACATTCAGTACTTC.

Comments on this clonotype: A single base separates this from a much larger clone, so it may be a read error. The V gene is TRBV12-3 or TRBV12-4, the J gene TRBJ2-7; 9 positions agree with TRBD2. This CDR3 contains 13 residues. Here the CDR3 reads CASSISGSYEHYF. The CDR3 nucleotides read TGTGCCAGCAGTATTAGCGGGAGCTACGAGCATTACTTC.

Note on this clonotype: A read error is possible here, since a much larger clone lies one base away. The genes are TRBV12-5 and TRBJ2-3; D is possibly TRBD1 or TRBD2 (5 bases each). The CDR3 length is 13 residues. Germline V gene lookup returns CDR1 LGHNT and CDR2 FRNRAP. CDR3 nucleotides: TGTGCTAGCTCCCCCAGTGGGGGTGATACGAAGTATTTT. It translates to CASSPSGGDTKYF.